This TCR beta chain was recovered during a study of blood T cell repertoires in COVID-19 (dated by TCRdb to about 2020). Context from the whole study: Samples from collaborators originated in the United States, Italy and Spain and spanned both the acute and convalescent phases of COVID-19. The sample metadata nearly always contained a de-identified subject ID, COVID-19 status, age in years and sex. The prospective study material was composed of cDNA or gDNA derived from T cells, B-cell-depleted T cells, or PBMCs. HLA class I and class II types, where available, came from metadata supplied by the sample provider rather than from assay-based typing. The repertoires were released in a freely available public database meant as a resource for research on the immune response to SARS-CoV-2. Subjects who had been exposed to COVID-19, were actively infected with it, or had recovered from it provided the deeply sampled blood TCRbeta repertoires that made up the dataset. The samples were drawn from the first 160 participants of the ongoing ImmuneRACE study and from about 1,200 subjects provided by 6 global collaborators.

Comments on this clone: Its recognized antigen is unknown. Within one base of it there is no much larger clone, and no base qualities were kept.

At one collaborating source in Seattle, patients were enrolled during active infection and were followed longitudinally through the course of disease. The collaborating institutions used their own protocols to collect whole blood in K2EDTA tubes. For TCRbeta analysis, collaborators shipped samples as frozen whole blood, isolated PBMCs, or DNA extracted from either of those sample types. In the germline V gene, CDR1 corresponds to SNHLY and CDR2 to FYNNEI. Measured from the cysteine to the phenylalanine, the CDR3 is 12 residues long. The DNA shown is the 36-base CDR3, in frame from base 1. The germline V end is reduced by 11 bases and the J end by 4 bases; junction bases left unmatched: 6. TCRbeta CDR3 regions were amplified from genomic DNA using the immunoSEQ Assay, a bias-controlled multiplex PCR. The study's own analysis went as follows. Within the assay, amplification of reference gene primers was used to estimate how many nucleated cells each sample contained. Sequence reads were collapsed and filtered to measure the absolute abundance of every unique TCRbeta CDR3 rearrangement. For each sample, productive Simpson clonality was calculated as the square root of Simpson's diversity index across productive rearrangements. TCRdb stores this immuneACCESS table with in-frame sequences only. Part of the clones is absent; in the studies checked, under half of the shortfall reflects unresolved V genes, and no reason is known for the rest. The V and J calls and clone size were taken over from that table, and D and trimming were inferred from the DNA. The table for this sample lists 310,000 or so clones; around nine tenths of them were counted only once. Around 11% of the sample comes from the top ten.

Broad study findings and their caveats: The amount of clinical and demographic metadata varied by source and participant and was provided uncurated.

The rearrangement joined TRBV2 to TRBJ1-2, with TRBD1 matching 8 junction bases. The sequencing input was peripheral blood. The receptor comes from a woman aged 30 to 39 with COVID-19, enrolled during active disease. The CDR3 amino acid sequence is: CAGWTGRYGYTF. The DNA sequence is given as TGTGCCGGCTGGACAGGGCGCTATGGCTACACCTTC.